This TCR beta chain was recorded in a study of blood T cell repertoires in COVID-19. About the study: Spain, Italy and the United States supplied samples that represented acute and convalescent COVID-19. In each case, the material was cDNA or gDNA derived from T cells, B-cell-depleted T cells, or PBMCs.

Original processing notes: The assay estimated nucleated cells by amplifying reference gene primers. Some clones are missing from TCRdb's copy, which holds only in-frame ones; the method was immunoSEQ multiplex PCR. The DNA was the basis for D and trimming; V, J and clone size are from that table. Seen here are 25,000 to 35,000 clones, 65% to 90% observed once, and the top ten hold about an eighth. Trimming took off 6 bases at V and 0 bases at J, with 9 bases between the two ends. This CDR3 has 14 residues. Germline V gene sequence: CDR1 LNHDA, CDR2 SQIVND (reference sequence). Input material: peripheral blood. The chain combines TRBV19 with TRBJ2-4, with D possibly matching TRBD1 (6 bases). This TCR came from a human donor in a cohort sampled during active COVID-19. The CDR3 bases are TGTGCCAGTAGGGACAGTCTAGCCAAAAACATTCAGTACTTC. Encoded protein: CASRDSLAKNIQYF.